This T cell receptor beta chain is drawn from a study of blood T cell repertoires in COVID-19. Study details: There were acute and convalescent COVID-19 samples, and they came from the United States, Italy and Spain. PBMCs, B-cell-depleted T cells, or T cells provided the cDNA or gDNA that made up the material.

The V end lost 1 base, the J end lost 4 bases, and 11 bases lay between the germline ends. Germline CDR1 is SGHNT and CDR2 is YYREEE (reference sequence). This CDR3 has 15 residues. Original methodology: Estimates of nucleated cell counts were drawn from the amplification of reference gene primers. Method: immunoSEQ multiplex PCR; TCRdb's copy keeps in-frame clones and lacks some. V and J calls and clone size follow that table, whereas D and trimming were derived from the DNA. Among approximately 150,000 clones listed, 88% were seen once. The source material was peripheral blood. This clonotype originated in a man between 70 and 80 years old with acute or convalescent COVID-19. The V gene is TRBV5-4, the J gene TRBJ2-2; D is undetermined. The CDR3 DNA reads as TGTGCCAGCAGCTTGAACAAAGTTCCCACCGGGGAGCTGTTTTTT. Translation: CASSLNKVPTGELFF. Full variable domain (missing parts from reference TRBV5-4 and TRBJ2-2): ETGVTQSPTHLIKTRGQQVTLRCSSQSGHNTVSWYQQALGQGPQFIFQYYREEENGRGNFPPRFSGLQFPNYSSELNVNALELDDSALYLCASSLNKVPTGELFFGEGSRLTVL.